Sequencing of this T cell receptor (beta chain) was carried out in a study of post-analysis software for immune sequencing data (dated by TCRdb to 2014 to 2015). About the study as a whole: Disease courses on record covered relapsing-remitting, secondary progressive and progressive-relapsing multiple sclerosis, though some patients had no subtype annotation. The patient repertoires were compared against around 11 previously published healthy control repertoires obtained from donors aged 6 to 25 years. A subset of samples was prepared in parallel using single-end sample barcoding, then pooled and co-amplified after Illumina adapter ligation.

The method behind the library was PCR. Sequenced using an Illumina HiSeq 2500. Unique molecular identifiers were incorporated into TCR beta cDNA libraries to reduce PCR and sequencing biases. Per 1 to 10 million input T cells, approximately 500,000 cDNA molecules were obtained, such that each molecule approximated one T cell. The patient libraries were prepared and sequenced using the same protocol as the earlier healthy control dataset. Within a given batch, samples were prepared together, multiplexed and sequenced on the same HiSeq lane. The study's processing was this. Raw barcoded reads were processed with MIGEC, and single-read molecular identifier groups were discarded before consensus assembly and CDR3 extraction. VDJtools was used for post-analysis of the clonotype tables, and diversity was normalized by down-sampling every dataset to the size of the smallest sample. To correct batch-related cross-sample contamination, repertoire overlap clustering matched CDR3 amino acid sequences but not nucleotide sequences. The public reads were reprocessed in TCRdb via fastp at Q25 and MiXCR, keeping in-frame beta chains. Each entry merges the rows of one CDR3 protein and shows their most common DNA and genes. In this record, the V and J calls reflect TCRdb's handling and not the investigators' own analysis. The sample table shows 600,000 to 750,000 distinct CDR3 sequences, and 55% to 70% are seen once. About 11% of the sample is in the top ten clones.

As to this clonotype: Its target antigen remains unknown. No base-level quality is on record; no much larger clone is a single base apart.

The investigation overall reported the following: Direct clustering with F measure revealed strong co-clustering of samples prepared in the same batch, which led to a batch-effect correction. The control group was slightly older than the multiple sclerosis patient group. Multiple sclerosis patients had significantly lower normalized Chao1 diversity than controls, a result that suggests substantial peripheral T-cell clonal expansion.

TCR beta repertoires were profiled from peripheral blood of about a dozen young patients with multiple sclerosis to demonstrate the VDJtools post-analysis software. Multiple sclerosis patients were children and adolescents aged about 6 to 15 years. The sample consisted of blood. The sequence was collected from a girl aged 2-9 years with multiple sclerosis.

The CDR3 region: CAWNRRRDSPLHF. DNA sequence: TGTGCCTGGAATAGGCGGCGAGATTCACCCCTCCACTTT. Recombination connected TRBV30 to TRBJ1-6, with the D gene not confidently named. CDR1 and CDR2 are drawn from the germline V gene (reference sequence): GTSNPN, SVGIG. The CDR3 contains 13 residues, cysteine and phenylalanine counted. The entry retains the CDR3 DNA only, 39 bases that are in frame from base 1. Between the V and J ends, shortened by 4 bases and 8 bases respectively, the junction contains 12 bases. This CDR3, with the reference TRBV30 and TRBJ1-6 proteins standing in past its ends, gives the full variable domain SQTIHQWPATLVQPVGSPLSLECTVEGTSNPNLYWYRQAAGRGLQLLFYSVGIGQISSEVPQNLSASRPQDRQFILSSKKLLLSDSGFYLCAWNRRRDSPLHFGNGTRLTVT.